This passage covers 13 T cell receptor beta chains from one sample sequenced in a study of radiotherapy plus CTLA-4 blockade in lung cancer listed by TCRdb under 2018. Library preparation used the immunoSEQ multiplex PCR assay. In TCRdb, the immuneACCESS table is reduced to in-frame sequences with V and J assigned. These tables do not hold every clone; where another copy was compared, an unresolved V gene accounts for under half, and the others remain unexplained. The sample contains around 72,000 clones, approximately 78% of them found a single time. In total, the top ten clones hold 7.1% of the sample. This material consisted of peripheral blood, taken from a patient treated with radiotherapy plus ipilimumab. Source of these receptors: a human donor with non-small cell lung cancer who had a complete response to radiotherapy plus ipilimumab.

The V gene is TRBV15, the J gene TRBJ2-1; 10 positions match TRBD2. CDR1 is LNHNV and CDR2 is YYDKDF in the germline V gene (reference sequence). Trimming removed 2 bases from V and 7 bases from J; junction bases left unmatched: 11. This CDR3 is 17 amino acids long. CDR3 loop: CATSRLAGVSQGNEQFF. The CDR3 DNA is TGTGCCACCAGCAGACTAGCGGGAGTATCCCAGGGGAATGAGCAGTTCTTC.

This clone was seen just once. V gene TRBV6-5 combines with J gene TRBJ1-1, with 7 bases that match TRBD1. J lost 1 base, V lost 9 bases, and 11 bases had no gene match. The germline gives CDR1 MNHEY, CDR2 SVGAGI. This CDR3 contains 15 residues. The CDR3 DNA reads as TGTGCCAGTGCCCGGGGCAGGGGGGGGAACACTGAAGCTTTCTTT. It yields the protein CASARGRGGNTEAFF.

The chain joins TRBV6-5 to TRBJ1-1; D remains unclear. V was trimmed by 10 bases and J by 2 bases, leaving 17 bases between them. The germline V gene has CDR1 MNHEY and CDR2 SVGAGI. The CDR3 runs 14 residues. CDR3 protein: CATRGRLINTEAFF. Here the CDR3 DNA reads TGTGCCACTCGAGGACGGCTGATCAACACTGAAGCTTTCTTT.

This sequence joins TRBV7-2 and TRBJ2-1, with D unclear. This CDR3 is built from 14 residues. Germline V gene lookup returns CDR1 SGHTA and CDR2 FQGNSA. With 4 bases removed from V and 5 bases from J, the gap between germline ends came to 12 bases. CDR3 in amino acids: CASSYEVGDNEQFF. The CDR3 nucleotides are TGTGCCAGCAGCTATGAAGTTGGGGACAATGAGCAGTTCTTC.

The genes are TRBV7-9 and TRBJ2-3; 7 bases agree with TRBD1. The CDR3 runs 14 residues. V was clipped by 5 bases and J by 4 bases; unmatched bases: 6. CDR1 SEHNR and CDR2 FQNEAQ come from the germline V gene (reference sequence). CDR3 sequence reads: CASSKQGYADTQYF. The DNA of the CDR3 is TGTGCCAGCAGCAAACAGGGGTACGCAGATACGCAGTATTTT.

For the CDR3, the DNA is TGTGCCAGCGGGAGGGTCTACAATGAGCAGTTCTTC. This gives the protein CASGRVYNEQFF. V is TRBV25-1 and J is TRBJ2-1, with 7 bases aligning to TRBD2. Germline loops: CDR1 MGHDK, CDR2 SYGVNS. The junction had 1 base not matched to a gene; V was cut back by 8 bases and J by 3 bases. The CDR3 totals 12 residues.

This chain joins TRBV2 and TRBJ2-5; 10 bases are shared with TRBD2. CDR1 and CDR2 (germline): SNHLY, FYNNEI. The CDR3 covers 17 residues. J lost 4 bases, V lost 0 bases, and 8 bases had no gene match. CDR3 nucleotide sequence: TGTGCCAGCAGTGAAGCGGCGGTAGCGGGGGGTCGAGAGACCCAGTACTTC. Encoded protein: CASSEAAVAGGRETQYF. Drawing the rest from reference TRBV2 and TRBJ2-5, the complete variable domain is EPEVTQTPSHQVTQMGQEVILRCVPISNHLYFYWYRQILGQKVEFLVSFYNNEISEKSEIFDDQFSVERPDGSNFTLKIRSTKLEDSAMYFCASSEAAVAGGRETQYFGPGTRLLVL.

CDR3 sequence: CASSEAGQYNEQFF. CDR3 DNA sequence: TGCGCCAGCAGCGAGGCGGGACAGTACAATGAGCAGTTCTTC. This sequence joins TRBV5-1 and TRBJ2-1, with a tentative D call TRBD1 (7 bases). CDR1 and CDR2 from the germline V gene are SGHRS and YFSETQ. V shed 4 bases and J shed 4 bases, with 12 bases lying between them. The CDR3 runs 14 residues.

The chain links TRBV28 to TRBJ2-1, with 12 bases identical to TRBD2. The J segment lost 6 bases and the V segment lost 7 bases, leaving 7 bases of the junction unmatched. This CDR3 region has 15 residues. Germline assignment: CDR1 MDHEN and CDR2 SYDVKM. The CDR3 here is CASIYGTSGLNEQFF. The CDR3 coding sequence is TGTGCCAGCATCTATGGGACTAGCGGGCTCAATGAGCAGTTCTTC. Full variable domain (missing parts from reference TRBV28 and TRBJ2-1): DVKVTQSSRYLVKRTGEKVFLECVQDMDHENMFWYRQDPGLGLRLIYFSYDVKMKEKGDIPEGYSVSREKKERFSLILESASTNQTSMYLCASIYGTSGLNEQFFGPGTRLTVL.

This sequence joins TRBV18 and TRBJ2-1; TRBD1 might be the D (6 bases). Germline CDR1 and CDR2: KGHSH and LQKENI. V was pared by 6 bases and J by 5 bases, with 20 bases between. The CDR3 runs 16 residues. The CDR3 loop reads CASSPQDSTRNNEQFF. As DNA, the CDR3 is TGTGCCAGCTCCCCCCAGGACAGCACGAGGAACAATGAGCAGTTCTTC.

Only one count was recorded for this clone. V and J are TRBV2 and TRBJ1-2; perhaps TRBD1 as D (5 bases). Germline CDR1 reads SNHLY; CDR2 reads FYNNEI. This CDR3 comprises 16 residues. V dropped 2 bases and J dropped 1 base, with 14 bases sitting between them. CDR3 sequence: CASSEIRDPRNYGYTF. As DNA, the CDR3 is TGTGCCAGCAGTGAAATTAGGGACCCCCGTAACTATGGCTACACCTTC. Full variable domain (rest looked up from reference TRBV2 and TRBJ1-2): EPEVTQTPSHQVTQMGQEVILRCVPISNHLYFYWYRQILGQKVEFLVSFYNNEISEKSEIFDDQFSVERPDGSNFTLKIRSTKLEDSAMYFCASSEIRDPRNYGYTFGSGTRLTVV.

The chain joins TRBV5-6 to TRBJ2-5, with 8 bases matching TRBD2. CDR3 length equals 16 residues. CDR1 is SGHDT and CDR2 is YYEEEE in the germline V gene. The junction had 9 bases not matched to a gene; V was cut back by 1 base and J by 4 bases. CDR3 in amino acids: CASSLSGSRFGETQYF. The CDR3 DNA follows: TGTGCCAGCAGCTTGAGCGGGAGCAGGTTCGGAGAGACCCAGTACTTC.

The rearrangement links TRBV19 to TRBJ1-2; no clear D gene. The V gene lost 9 bases and the J gene lost 4 bases, with 3 bases spanning the gap. The CDR3 contains 9 residues. Germline CDR1 and CDR2: LNHDA and SQIVND (reference sequence). The CDR3 coding sequence is TGTGCCAGGACCTATGGCTACACCTTC. It specifies CARTYGYTF.